The clone carrying this T cell receptor beta chain appeared a few times. This sample stems from a study of early T cells in non-severe SARS-CoV-2 infection. The CDR3 has 18 amino acids. The V gene lost 6 bases and the J gene lost 0 bases, with 18 bases spanning the gap. Germline V gives CDR1 SNHLY, CDR2 FYNNEI. Unique molecular identifiers (one per individual cDNA molecule) were attached. MiXCR, applied by TCRdb to the 5' RACE reads, yields one record per CDR3 protein. The sample has over 50,000 distinct CDR3 sequences; roughly 7.8% are singletons. The genes are TRBV2 and TRBJ2-6; D may be TRBD2 (6 bases). This clonotype was obtained from an adult who was a healthcare worker with PCR-confirmed SARS-CoV-2 infection or an uninfected control (not recorded which). Sequencing used whole blood, obtained at baseline. As DNA, the CDR3 is TGTGCCAGCAGGCAGTTGGAGACGGGAGCCTCTGGGGCCAACGTCCTGACTTTC. Its protein product is CASRQLETGASGANVLTF. The full variable domain, with the rest looked up from reference TRBV2 and TRBJ2-6, is EPEVTQTPSHQVTQMGQEVILRCVPISNHLYFYWYRQILGQKVEFLVSFYNNEISEKSEIFDDQFSVERPDGSNFTLKIRSTKLEDSAMYFCASRQLETGASGANVLTFGAGSRLTVL.